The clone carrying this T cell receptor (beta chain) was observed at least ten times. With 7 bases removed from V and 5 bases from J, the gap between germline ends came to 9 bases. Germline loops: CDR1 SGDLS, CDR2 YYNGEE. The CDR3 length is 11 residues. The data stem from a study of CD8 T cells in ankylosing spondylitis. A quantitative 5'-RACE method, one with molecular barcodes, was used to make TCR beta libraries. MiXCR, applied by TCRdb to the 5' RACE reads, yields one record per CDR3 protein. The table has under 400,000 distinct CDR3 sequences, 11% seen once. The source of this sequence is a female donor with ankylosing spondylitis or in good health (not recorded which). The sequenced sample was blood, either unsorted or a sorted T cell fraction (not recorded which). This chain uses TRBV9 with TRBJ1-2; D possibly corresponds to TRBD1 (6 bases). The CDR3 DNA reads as TGTGCCAGCCAAGGGGGTTATGGCTACACCTTC. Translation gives CASQGGYGYTF.